The present T cell receptor beta chain was sequenced within a study of cytomegalovirus exposure and HLA in healthy donors. Study-wide background: According to later analysis, the same platform produced the 120 validation and several hundred first-cohort repertoires. Study-wide points: A list of 150 to 200 TCR beta chains associated with cytomegalovirus was given.

Libraries were prepared by immunoSEQ multiplex PCR; TCRdb keeps only in-frame clonotypes and omits some of them. The profile covers 350,000 or so clones, with roughly 89% appearing a single time and 0.65% to 0.85% taken by the ten largest. Remarks on this clone: Its antigen is still unknown.

The germline gives CDR1 LNHNV, CDR2 YYDKDF (reference sequence). The CDR3 length is 15 residues. The ends lost 6 bases at V and 5 bases at J; junction bases unmatched: 11. This receptor was obtained from a woman aged 18-29 years in good health and CMV-seronegative. The sequencing sample was made of PBMCs. V gene TRBV15 combines with J gene TRBJ2-7, with 9 bases lining up with TRBD1. The CDR3 bases are TGTGCCACCAGGCTCGGGACAGGGCTTTCCCACGAGCAGTACTTC. This encodes CATRLGTGLSHEQYF. Full variable domain (remainder filled in from reference TRBV15 and TRBJ2-7): DAMVIQNPRYQVTQFGKPVTLSCSQTLNHNVMYWYQQKSSQAPKLLFHYYDKDFNNEADTPDNFQSRRPNTSFCFLDIRSPGLGDTAMYLCATRLGTGLSHEQYFGPGTRLTVT.